Presented here are 20 T cell receptor beta chains from one specimen sequenced in a study of T cells expressing NK-cell markers. For each CDR3 protein, TCRdb gives one entry from its re-call of the 5' RACE reads, without DNA. This sample's table has under 500,000 distinct CDR3 sequences. The source material was blood T cells: a sorted CD56 or NKG2C T cell subset, CD4+ or CD8+ T cells, or bulk PBMC T cells (not recorded which). The receptors were sampled from a woman between 18 and 69 years old in good health.

The V and J genes are TRBV20-1 and TRBJ2-1. Looked up from germline, CDR1 is DFQATT and CDR2 is SNEGSKA (reference sequence). The CDR3 runs to 15 residues. The CDR3 region is CSARLLGGSYNEQFF.

The chain couples TRBV20-1 to TRBJ1-5; TCRdb reports TRBD1, a call that lacks DNA to check it against. CDR1 is DFQATT and CDR2 is SNEGSKA in the germline V gene (reference sequence). The CDR3 runs 12 residues. The CDR3 protein is CSARGRVQPQHF.

The genes are TRBV9 and TRBJ1-6; checking the TCRdb D call of TRBD1 is not possible without DNA. CDR3 length: 15 residues. Per germline, CDR1 SGDLS and CDR2 YYNGEE. The CDR3 loop is CASSAPGPAGSPLHF.

J is TRBJ2-5 and V is TRBV24-1; TCRdb indicates TRBD1, and absent DNA this call remains unverified. Germline loops: CDR1 KGHDR, CDR2 SFDVKD. This CDR3 has 15 amino acids. This chain's CDR3 is CATSDRTEIQETQYF.

The CDR3 loop is CASSFGTHGTDTQYF. The rearrangement uses TRBV7-2 and TRBJ2-3; with no DNA, the TCRdb D assignment of TRBD1 cannot be verified. Germline V CDR1 and CDR2: SGHTA, FQGNSA. CDR3 length: 15 amino acids.

The chain combines TRBV7-9 with TRBJ1-1. The CDR3 contains 14 residues. The germline V gene has CDR1 SEHNR and CDR2 FQNEAQ (reference sequence). CDR3 in amino acids: CASSLIAGRTEAFF.

The CDR3 region is CAISTYNEQFF. This chain links TRBV12-3 or TRBV12-4 with TRBJ2-1. The length of the CDR3 is 11 residues.

V and J are TRBV24-1 and TRBJ2-1; the TCRdb call, TRBD2, lacks DNA for checking. Looked up from germline, CDR1 is KGHDR and CDR2 is SFDVKD. The CDR3 contains 17 residues. CDR3 in amino acids: CATSDSTGTSGYNEQFF.

The V call is TRBV7-9, the J call TRBJ2-5; no DNA is available, so the TRBD2 call from TCRdb remains unchecked. The CDR3 contains 15 residues. CDR1 is SEHNR and CDR2 is FQNEAQ in the germline V gene (reference sequence). The CDR3 region is CASSPERGGQETQYF.

The V gene is TRBV20-1, the J gene TRBJ2-2; TCRdb's D call, TRBD1, is unchecked because there is no DNA. CDR1 and CDR2 from the germline V gene are DFQATT and SNEGSKA (reference sequence). This CDR3 contains 12 residues. The CDR3 protein is CSAKRQVGELFF.

The rearrangement uses TRBV6-5 and TRBJ2-1; lacking DNA, the TRBD2 call made by TCRdb goes unchecked. The CDR3 runs to 13 residues. CDR1 is MNHEY and CDR2 is SVGAGI in the germline V gene. CDR3 sequence reads: CASSSGGDNEQFF.

The chain couples TRBV6-5 to TRBJ1-1; TCRdb selects TRBD1, and the lack of DNA leaves this call unchecked. The CDR3 covers 17 residues. Germline lookup yields CDR1 MNHEY and CDR2 SVGAGI. The CDR3 loop reads CASSFRDRGPGNTEAFF.

The chain is built from TRBV6-2 or TRBV6-3 and TRBJ2-7. Germline loops: CDR1 MNHEY, CDR2 SVGEGT. The length of the CDR3 is 13 residues. The CDR3 protein is CASGQGDSYEQYF.

CDR3 sequence reads: CASSTLSGVGNEKLFF. The chain is built from TRBV4-3 and TRBJ1-4; there is no DNA to check the TCRdb D call of TRBD1. The CDR3 totals 16 residues. Germline V gives CDR1 LGHNA, CDR2 YSLEER.

The rearrangement links TRBV25-1 to TRBJ2-3. This CDR3 is 11 amino acids long. CDR1 and CDR2 (germline): MGHDK, SYGVNS. This chain's CDR3 is CASAGGDTQYF.

The genes are TRBV7-9 and TRBJ1-1. CDR1 is SEHNR, CDR2 FQNEAQ, per germline (reference sequence). This CDR3 contains 15 residues. This chain's CDR3 is CASSLAQTLNTEAFF.

The chain uses TRBV15 and TRBJ1-1. This CDR3 contains 12 residues. Germline lookup yields CDR1 LNHNV and CDR2 YYDKDF (reference sequence). The CDR3 protein is CATGTWNTEAFF. Together with reference TRBV15 and TRBJ1-1, the CDR3 gives the full variable domain: DAMVIQNPRYQVTQFGKPVTLSCSQTLNHNVMYWYQQKSSQAPKLLFHYYDKDFNNEADTPDNFQSRRPNTSFCFLDIRSPGLGDTAMYLCATGTWNTEAFFGQGTRLTVV.

The rearrangement joins TRBV27 to TRBJ2-1; TCRdb selects TRBD2, and the lack of DNA leaves this call unchecked. This CDR3 has 13 residues. The germline V gene encodes CDR1 MNHEY and CDR2 SMNVEV (reference sequence). The chain's CDR3 is CASRGLPHNEQFF.

The chain is built from TRBV7-9 and TRBJ2-7; TCRdb gives TRBD2 as the D gene, but with no DNA this cannot be confirmed. Germline CDR1 and CDR2: SEHNR and FQNEAQ (reference sequence). This CDR3 spans 13 amino acids. This CDR3 reads CASSRTSLYEQYF.

This chain links TRBV9 with TRBJ2-3. The CDR3 contains 15 residues. Germline V CDR1 and CDR2: SGDLS, YYNGEE. The CDR3 loop reads CASSVGRVTTDTQYF.